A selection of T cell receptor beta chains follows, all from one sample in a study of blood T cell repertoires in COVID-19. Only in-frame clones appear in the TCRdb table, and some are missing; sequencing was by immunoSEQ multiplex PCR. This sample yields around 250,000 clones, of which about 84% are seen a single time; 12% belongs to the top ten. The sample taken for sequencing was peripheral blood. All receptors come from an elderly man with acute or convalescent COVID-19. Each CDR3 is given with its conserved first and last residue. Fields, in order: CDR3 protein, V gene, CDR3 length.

CDR3 protein: CSVRAGGGFFEKLFF
V gene: TRBV29-1
CDR3 length: 15

CDR3 protein: CASSRSIQGAGNSPLHF
V gene: TRBV19
CDR3 length: 17

CDR3 protein: CASSYSSLAGEQYF
V gene: TRBV6-5
CDR3 length: 14

CDR3 protein: CATSLVGTGGLGYTF
V gene: TRBV10-2
CDR3 length: 15

CDR3 protein: CASSVGAGANVLTF
V gene: TRBV9
CDR3 length: 14

CDR3 protein: CASGGGGTEAFF
V gene: TRBV6-5
CDR3 length: 12

CDR3 protein: CASSLLQSEAFF
V gene: TRBV28
CDR3 length: 12

CDR3 protein: CASSFSGRARNEQFF
V gene: TRBV7-3
CDR3 length: 15

CDR3 protein: CASSHRTSGYNEQFF
V gene: TRBV11-2
CDR3 length: 15

CDR3 protein: CASSKVYLLYGYTF
V gene: TRBV21-1
CDR3 length: 14

CDR3 protein: CASSPRSHEKLFF
V gene: TRBV5-1
CDR3 length: 13

CDR3 protein: CASSTDSTGAVAYGYTF
V gene: TRBV5-6
CDR3 length: 17

CDR3 protein: CASRFNRNTGELFF
V gene: TRBV27
CDR3 length: 14

CDR3 protein: CASSPPGGGYKTQYF
V gene: TRBV28
CDR3 length: 15

CDR3 protein: CASSFAAGSYNEQFF
V gene: TRBV5-1
CDR3 length: 15

CDR3 protein: CASSSPAGPNSPLHF
V gene: TRBV28
CDR3 length: 15

CDR3 protein: CASSVAGTANTEAFF
V gene: TRBV9
CDR3 length: 15

CDR3 protein: CASSAPVGRGEKLFF
V gene: TRBV9
CDR3 length: 15